The rows below give T cell receptor beta chains drawn from one sample of a study of T cell repertoires in cytomegalovirus infection. TCRdb used MiXCR to reprocess the reads, holding one entry per CDR3 protein. The table has over 200,000 distinct CDR3 sequences, about an eighth seen once. The source material was PBMCs. The receptors derive from a human donor in good health (CMV status not recorded). Some clones in this sample may be carry-over from other donors' samples. Both conserved end residues are trimmed from each CDR3.

V	CDR3
TRBV7-2	ASSLVRGRTGGYT
TRBV7-9	ASSPGRSEQY
TRBV20-1	SASSSGSPDTQY
TRBV7-9	ASSFTQQNTEAF
TRBV12-3/TRBV12-4	ASSVRGRETQY
TRBV7-9	ASSLAANSGANVLT
TRBV7-2	ASSLVTGFGYT
TRBV29-1	SDRLAGLTQY
TRBV7-9	ASSLVRLAGHNEQF
TRBV12-3/TRBV12-4	ASAATDTQY
TRBV7-3	ASSPDRTTQY
TRBV7-6	ASSLEGGSLVQF
TRBV2	ASTGTGRQAEAF
TRBV18	ASSPYRGEDTQY
TRBV20-1	SARETGPPSYEQY
TRBV6-4	ASSDSVEPYNEQF
TRBV6-4	ASSEMFGVGVGEQF
TRBV7-2	ASRWTGGLNTEAF
TRBV20-1	SARDVSNQPQH
TRBV4-1	ASSQGPGWEQY
TRBV7-6	ASSLDRPSLNVLT
TRBV7-2	ASRRDRGLNEQF
TRBV9	ASSVGMETDGYT
TRBV6-1	ASSSPVPGQGSSPLH
TRBV28	ASIPGRMIYEQY
TRBV7-9	ASSPEGGILDIQY